Listed below are T cell receptor beta chains from one sample, sequenced in a study of lymphopenia after photon versus proton radiotherapy. Libraries were prepared by immunoSEQ multiplex PCR; TCRdb keeps only in-frame clonotypes and omits some of them. The profile shows fewer than 30,000 clones, 75% to 90% of them singletons. The specimen comprised peripheral blood, sampled from a patient treated with photon-based radiotherapy. Receptors originate from a woman in her forties or fifties with pancreatic cancer. Each CDR3 is given without its conserved first and last residue. Each record gives: J gene, V gene, CDR3 protein.

TRBJ1-2 | TRBV30 | AWSRGFGDPGYT
TRBJ2-7 | TRBV30 | AWSLAGVEQY
TRBJ1-2 | TRBV7-2 | ASSLEGESGVYGYT
TRBJ2-4 | TRBV19 | ASRGAGVIKNIQY
TRBJ2-2 | TRBV4-3 | ASSQDDVRRGTGELF
TRBJ2-7 | TRBV9 | ASSSGGGVASYEQY
TRBJ2-5 | TRBV6-4 | ASSVDPGETQY
TRBJ1-2 | TRBV19 | ASTRDNYGYT
TRBJ1-2 | TRBV9 | ASSVDGTGNYGYT
TRBJ2-2 | TRBV7-9 | ASSLETGSTGELF
TRBJ2-2 | TRBV4-3 | ASSEVLAGGNTGELF
TRBJ2-1 | TRBV9 | ASSVVAGGAEQF
TRBJ2-3 | TRBV18 | ASSVETQY
TRBJ2-1 | TRBV5-1 | ASSHGSGNFYNEQF
TRBJ2-7 | TRBV28 | ASSSLTEHPPYEQY
TRBJ1-3 | TRBV7-8 | ASRARGRFSGNTIY
TRBJ2-7 | TRBV6-5 | ASREEWAYEQY
TRBJ2-7 | TRBV7-9 | ASSLRSTYEQY
TRBJ2-5 | TRBV30 | AWTRDRGRETQY
TRBJ2-7 | TRBV5-1 | ASSLWQGAGRSYEQY
TRBJ2-7 | TRBV4-3 | ASSQILGESDEQY
TRBJ2-7 | TRBV7-9 | ASSPGVNYEQY
TRBJ1-1 | TRBV5-4 | ASSLRQEAF
TRBJ2-6 | TRBV29-1 | SVEAGSGANVLT
TRBJ1-2 | TRBV9 | ASSAGQDYGYT
TRBJ2-1 | TRBV7-3 | ASSSTSGAEQF
TRBJ2-1 | TRBV11-1 | ASSAGLAFEMISYNEQF
TRBJ1-1 | TRBV27 | ASSLWGGGMNTEAF
TRBJ2-1 | TRBV29-1 | SVGSGVYNEQF
TRBJ2-1 | TRBV29-1 | SVEASGSYNEQF
TRBJ1-4 | TRBV14 | ASSQDPGFNEKLF
TRBJ2-2 | TRBV4-3 | ASSPLFWSGELF
TRBJ2-5 | TRBV2 | ASSDPGQQETQY
TRBJ2-1 | TRBV6-1 | ASGWDRGNNEQF
TRBJ2-5 | TRBV5-6 | ASSLRQAGLETQY
TRBJ2-1 | TRBV7-7 | ASSPSAGVGVNEQF
TRBJ2-5 | TRBV19 | ASSIGLAMGETQY
TRBJ2-1 | TRBV20-1 | SAREHEQF
TRBJ1-1 | TRBV27 | ASRPRTNTEAF
TRBJ2-7 | TRBV2 | ASSGGRATEQY
TRBJ1-4 | TRBV25-1 | ASSVSEKLF
TRBJ2-7 | TRBV28 | ASSGLANKQY
TRBJ1-3 | TRBV9 | ASSEAPAGSGNTIY
TRBJ1-5 | TRBV27 | ASSLSAAGNQPQH
TRBJ2-5 | TRBV7-9 | ASSLDWGETQY
TRBJ2-5 | TRBV5-1 | ASSLVGETQY
TRBJ2-7 | TRBV27 | ASSLGAGDEQY
TRBJ2-1 | TRBV7-2 | ASSPSSGRVEQF
TRBJ2-5 | TRBV9 | ASSLGGATGAIQETQY
TRBJ2-7 | TRBV27 | ASSFRGLAGEEQY
TRBJ2-2 | TRBV30 | AWGGLGNTGELF
TRBJ1-5 | TRBV28 | ASRSPDSRGQPQH
TRBJ2-1 | TRBV7-9 | ASSLARTGGNEQF